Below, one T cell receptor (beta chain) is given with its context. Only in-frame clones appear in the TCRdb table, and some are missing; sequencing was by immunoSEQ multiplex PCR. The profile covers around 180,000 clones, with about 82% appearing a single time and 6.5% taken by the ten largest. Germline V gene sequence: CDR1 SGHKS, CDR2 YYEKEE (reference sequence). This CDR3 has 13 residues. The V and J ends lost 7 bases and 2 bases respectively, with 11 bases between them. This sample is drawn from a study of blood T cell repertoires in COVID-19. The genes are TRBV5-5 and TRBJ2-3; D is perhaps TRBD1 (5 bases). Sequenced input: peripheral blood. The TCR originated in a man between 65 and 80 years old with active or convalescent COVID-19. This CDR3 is CASLKGSTDTQYF. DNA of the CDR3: TGTGCCAGCTTGAAGGGGTCCACAGATACGCAGTATTTT.